The 21 T cell receptor beta chains listed next were all sequenced from one sample in a study of read filtering for tumor transcriptome and immune sequencing. The library was built from 400 ng RNA with molecular barcoded adaptors for alpha/delta and beta/gamma chains. Each CDR3 protein is one row after TCRdb ran MiXCR on the reads. The sample records over 80,000 distinct CDR3 sequences, about 12% being singletons. Sequencing was done on a sample of a population of CD138-negative cells sorted from bone marrow. The source of these receptors is a donor at least 40 years old with multiple myeloma.

Ten or more counts support this clonotype. This chain's CDR3 is CASSYSSGTGGPGELFF. CDR3 DNA sequence: TGTGCCAGCAGTTACTCTTCCGGGACAGGGGGTCCCGGGGAGCTGTTTTTT. The genes are TRBV6-5 and TRBJ2-2, with 11 positions matching TRBD1. Germline-derived CDR1 and CDR2 are MNHEY and SVGAGI. This CDR3 has 17 amino acids. V shed 0 bases, J shed 6 bases, and the junction held 6 bases outside the gene matches.

Many counts were recorded for this clonotype. The chain is built from TRBV19 and TRBJ1-1; D unclear. The germline V and J ends were trimmed by 4 bases and 3 bases, with 9 bases remaining between them. The CDR3 has 13 amino acids. Per germline, CDR1 LNHDA and CDR2 SQIVND (reference sequence). The CDR3 nucleotides are TGTGCCAGTAGTACCCTCGGGGACACTGAAGCTTTCTTT. Its translation is CASSTLGDTEAFF.

This clonotype was found many times. J is TRBJ1-1 and V is TRBV28; no clear D. Germline CDR1 MDHEN, CDR2 SYDVKM. Trimming removed 6 bases from V and 3 bases from J, with 8 bases in between. CDR3 length equals 12 residues. CDR3 residues: CASSIQHTEAFF. In nucleotides, the CDR3 is TGTGCCAGCAGCATACAGCACACTGAAGCTTTCTTT.

This clonotype was seen ten or more times. V gene TRBV5-8 combines with J gene TRBJ2-5, with D perhaps being TRBD1 or TRBD2 (5 bases each). Trimming cost V 9 bases and J 5 bases, with 11 bases left between them. Per germline, CDR1 SGHTS and CDR2 YDEGEE. The CDR3 is 11 residues long. The DNA of the CDR3 is TGTGCCACCTCCTGGGGGGAGACCCAGTACTTC. This codes for CATSWGETQYF. Filled out from reference TRBV5-8 and TRBJ2-5, the complete variable domain reads EAGVTQSPTHLIKTRGQQATLRCSPISGHTSVYWYQQALGLGLQFLLWYDEGEERNRGNFPPRFSGRQFPNYSSELNVNALELEDSALYLCATSWGETQYFGPGTRLLVL.

This clonotype was recorded at least ten times. The V call is TRBV12-3 or TRBV12-4, the J call TRBJ2-2; 7 positions agree with TRBD1. CDR3 length equals 15 residues. Trimming took 3 bases from V and 3 from J; bases not matched to a gene: 4. For the CDR3, the DNA is TGTGCCAGCAGTTTTGTCCAGGGGGACACCGGGGAGCTGTTTTTT. Its translation is CASSFVQGDTGELFF.

This clonotype was observed at least ten times. The chain couples TRBV5-1 to TRBJ1-4; possibly TRBD1 for D (5 bases). Germline loops: CDR1 SGHRS, CDR2 YFSETQ. The CDR3 consists of 13 residues. The V end lost 5 bases, the J end lost 5 bases, and 10 bases lay between the germline ends. The CDR3 protein is CASRGALNEKLFF. DNA of the CDR3: TGCGCCAGCAGAGGGGCACTGAATGAAAAACTGTTTTTT.

Many counts were recorded for this clonotype. The rearrangement joins TRBV2 to TRBJ2-1; 10 bases match TRBD1. V shed 5 bases and J 4 bases; nucleotides not matched to a gene: 5. Germline V CDR1 and CDR2: SNHLY, FYNNEI. The length of the CDR3 is 15 residues. The CDR3 region is CASSLDRGQYNEQFF. The DNA for the CDR3 is TGTGCCAGCAGTCTCGACAGGGGGCAATACAATGAGCAGTTCTTC.

Details on this clonotype: A much bigger clone sits one base away, suggesting this may be a read error. The rearrangement uses TRBV5-8 and TRBJ1-1; D gene unclear. CDR1 and CDR2 from the germline V gene are SGHTS and YDEGEE. The CDR3 runs to 13 residues. The CDR3, as DNA: TGTGCCAGCAGCTTCCAGGAGAACACTGAAGCTCTCTTT. This sequence encodes CASSFQENTEALF.

Comments on this clonotype: Given a far larger clone just one base away, this is likely a sequencing read error. This chain connects TRBV7-9 to TRBJ2-1; 8 nucleotides agree with TRBD1. This CDR3 spans 14 amino acids. Germline V lookup: CDR1 SEHNR, CDR2 FQNEAQ (reference sequence). Unmatched junction bases numbered 7, after V lost 2 bases and J lost 10 bases. DNA for the CDR3: TGTGCCAGCAGCTTATATTCCCCAGGGGGCGAGCAGTTCTTC. It specifies CASSLYSPGGEQFF.

The table lists this clonotype with many counts. The chain has TRBV2 and TRBJ2-5; no definite D call. This CDR3 region has 12 residues. With 7 bases removed from V and 1 base from J, the gap between germline ends came to 7 bases. Germline CDR1 and CDR2: SNHLY and FYNNEI. DNA for the CDR3: TGTGCCAGCATGCGGACCCAAGAGACCCAGTACTTC. It yields the protein CASMRTQETQYF.

The chain links TRBV20-1 to TRBJ1-5; 7 nucleotides align to TRBD1. CDR1 and CDR2 from the germline V gene are DFQATT and SNEGSKA (reference sequence). CDR3 length: 13 amino acids. With V trimmed by 3 bases and J by 7 bases, 6 bases remained unmatched. The CDR3 spells CSASGTDGQPQHF. Here the CDR3 DNA reads TGCAGTGCTAGCGGGACAGACGGACAGCCCCAGCATTTT.

This clonotype was counted many times. The V call is TRBV12-3 or TRBV12-4, the J call TRBJ1-1; D possibly corresponds to TRBD1 (6 bases). Trimming took off 4 bases at V and 5 bases at J, with 11 bases between the two ends. CDR3 length: 13 amino acids. The CDR3 loop reads CASSSLTGTEAFF. The CDR3 DNA sequence: TGTGCCAGCAGTTCCCTCACAGGGACTGAAGCTTTCTTT.

In this sample, this clonotype turned up many times. J is TRBJ2-1 and V is TRBV6-1; no firm D call. Trimming stripped 5 bases from V and 4 bases from J, with 3 bases between. CDR3 length: 11 amino acids. CDR1 MNHNS and CDR2 SASEGT come from the germline V gene. The CDR3 spells CASSNYNEQFF. The CDR3 coding sequence is TGTGCCAGCAGTAATTACAATGAGCAGTTCTTC.

This clonotype was detected ten times or more. The J gene is TRBJ2-1, the V gene TRBV11-2; no reliable D call. Per germline, CDR1 SGHAT and CDR2 FQNNGV. Trimming removed 3 bases from V and 6 bases from J, with 3 bases in between. CDR3 length: 11 residues. The CDR3 reads CASSFGNEQFF. Here the CDR3 DNA reads TGTGCCAGCAGCTTTGGCAATGAGCAGTTCTTC. Full variable domain (missing parts from reference TRBV11-2 and TRBJ2-1): EAGVAQSPRYKIIEKRQSVAFWCNPISGHATLYWYQQILGQGPKLLIQFQNNGVVDDSQLPKDRFSAERLKGVDSTLKIQPAKLEDSAVYLCASSFGNEQFFGPGTRLTVL.

This clonotype has only a few counts. A read error is possible here, since a much larger clone lies one base away. The chain combines TRBV3-1 with TRBJ2-1; D is unresolved. This CDR3 has 17 residues. The germline V gene has CDR1 LGHDT and CDR2 YNNKEL (reference sequence). CDR3 DNA: TGTGCCAGCAGCCAAGAAATGGGGATGGGCTCCTACAATGGGCAGTTCTTC. As protein: CASSQEMGMGSYNGQFF.

Ten or more counts support this clonotype. The rearrangement joins TRBV4-2 to TRBJ1-1; 12 nucleotides align to TRBD1. CDR1 and CDR2 (germline): LGHNA, YNFKEQ. The CDR3 sequence is 18 residues long. J lost 4 bases, V lost 1 base, and 10 bases had no gene match. CDR3 in amino acids: CASSQAGTGGSLSTEAFF. Here the CDR3 DNA reads TGTGCCAGCAGCCAAGCAGGGACAGGGGGCTCCTTAAGCACTGAAGCTTTCTTT.

In its sample, this clonotype was seen many times. The chain couples TRBV5-1 to TRBJ2-7; TRBD2 might be the D (5 bases). Germline V lookup: CDR1 SGHRS, CDR2 YFSETQ. The V gene lost 0 bases and the J gene lost 4 bases, with 11 bases spanning the gap. The CDR3 is 14 amino acids. The CDR3 spells CASSLEGVKYEQYF. In DNA form, the CDR3 reads TGCGCCAGCAGCTTGGAGGGAGTGAAGTACGAGCAGTACTTC.

This clonotype was picked up a small number of times. Since a much larger clone is just one base distant, this may be a read error. The rearrangement links TRBV7-2 to TRBJ2-1; D unclear. This CDR3 is 12 amino acids long. Germline V gene lookup returns CDR1 SGHTA and CDR2 FQGNSA. In DNA form, the CDR3 reads TGTGCCAGCAGCTTTACTCGCAATGGGCAGTTCTTC. This sequence encodes CASSFTRNGQFF.

Regarding this clonotype: A read error may explain this, as a much larger clone is one base away. The V gene is TRBV29-1, the J gene TRBJ2-3, with 8 positions matching TRBD2. The CDR3 is made up of 14 amino acids. CDR1 is SQVTM and CDR2 is ANQGSEA in the germline V gene. After removal of 1 base from V and 8 bases from J, the junction contained 8 bases not matched to a gene. CDR3 sequence (DNA): TGCAGCGTTGAAGCGGGAGGGCCTGGAGGTACGCAGTATTTT. It yields the protein CSVEAGGPGGTQYF.

For this clonotype: Possible read error: a much larger clone is one base away. V gene TRBV14 combines with J gene TRBJ2-2; D is possibly TRBD1 or TRBD2 (5 bases each). Per the germline V gene, CDR1 is SGHDN and CDR2 is FVKESK. This CDR3 has 13 residues. For the CDR3, the DNA is TGTGCCAGCAGCCAAGAGAGGGACGGGGAGCTGATTTTT. This sequence encodes CASSQERDGELIF.

This clonotype was seen many times. V is TRBV18 and J is TRBJ2-7, with TRBD1 matching 12 bases. The CDR3 has 15 amino acids. With 0 bases clipped from V and 6 bases from J, the junction kept 3 bases outside the gene matches. Germline V gene sequence: CDR1 KGHSH, CDR2 LQKENI. The CDR3 sequence: CASSPPGQGAGEQYF. The CDR3 DNA sequence: TGTGCCAGCTCACCACCGGGACAGGGGGCGGGCGAGCAGTACTTC. The variable domain in full, with the rest retrieved from reference TRBV18 and TRBJ2-7, is NAGVMQNPRHLVRRRGQEARLRCSPMKGHSHVYWYRQLPEEGLKFMVYLQKENIIDESGMPKERFSAEFPKEGPSILRIQQVVRGDSAAYFCASSPPGQGAGEQYFGPGTRLTVT.